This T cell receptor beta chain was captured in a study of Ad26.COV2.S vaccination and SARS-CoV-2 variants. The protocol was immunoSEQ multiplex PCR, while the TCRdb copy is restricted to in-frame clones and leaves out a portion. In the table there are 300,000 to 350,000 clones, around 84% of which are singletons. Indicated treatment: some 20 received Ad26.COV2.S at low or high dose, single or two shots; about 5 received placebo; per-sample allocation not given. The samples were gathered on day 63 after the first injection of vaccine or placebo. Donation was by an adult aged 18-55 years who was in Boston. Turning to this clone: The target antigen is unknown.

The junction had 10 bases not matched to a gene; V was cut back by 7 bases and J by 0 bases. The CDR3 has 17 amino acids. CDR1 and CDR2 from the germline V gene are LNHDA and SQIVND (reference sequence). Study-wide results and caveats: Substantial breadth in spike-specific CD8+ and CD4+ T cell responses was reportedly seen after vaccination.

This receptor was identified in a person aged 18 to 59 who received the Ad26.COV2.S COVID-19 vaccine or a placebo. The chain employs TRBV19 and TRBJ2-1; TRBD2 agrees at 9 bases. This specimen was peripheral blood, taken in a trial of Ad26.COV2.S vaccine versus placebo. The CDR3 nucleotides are TGTGCCAGTAAAGCTAGCGGGGAACCAAGCTCCTACAATGAGCAGTTCTTC. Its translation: CASKASGEPSSYNEQFF.